Following are 18 T cell receptor beta chains from one sample sequenced in a study of STAT3 mutations in large granular lymphocyte leukemia. Study results and caveats: Every T-LGLL patient had at least one immunodominant TCRbeta clonotype.

Their cognate antigens are unknown. Assay: immunoSEQ multiplex PCR; the TCRdb copy retains only in-frame clones and omits some. The sample lists roughly 30,000 clones, around 80% seen once, with approximately 30% in the top ten. Specimen: peripheral blood mononuclear cells. The receptors were gathered from a woman aged 45-65 years with T-cell large granular lymphocyte leukemia. Some clones in this sample may be carry-over from other donors' samples.

This chain links TRBV18 with TRBJ2-2, with D possibly matching TRBD1 (6 bases). The CDR3 totals 13 residues. V lost 10 bases, J lost 1 base, and 10 bases lay in between. Germline-derived CDR1 and CDR2 are KGHSH and LQKENI. The DNA of the CDR3 is TGTGCCACGGGGACACGGAACACCGGGGAGCTGTTTTTT. Protein product: CATGTRNTGELFF.

The chain recombines TRBV25-1 with TRBJ2-5; the match to TRBD1 covers 8 bases. CDR1 and CDR2 from the germline V gene are MGHDK and SYGVNS. V lost 7 bases, J lost 5 bases, and 9 bases stayed unmatched. This CDR3 spans 14 amino acids. The CDR3 nucleotides are TGTGCCAGCACAAAGACAGGGGTAGGGGAGACCCAGTACTTC. Its translation is CASTKTGVGETQYF.

This rearrangement joins TRBV30 to TRBJ2-3; 7 bases fit TRBD2. The CDR3 length is 14 residues. The germline V gene encodes CDR1 GTSNPN and CDR2 SVGIG (reference sequence). The V gene end was trimmed by 4 bases and the J gene end by 1 base; junction bases not matched to a gene: 5. CDR3 loop: CAWNDLAGTDTQYF. The CDR3 bases are TGTGCCTGGAATGATCTAGCGGGCACAGATACGCAGTATTTT.

The chain uses TRBV30 and TRBJ1-4; no clear D gene. V was cut by 0 bases and J by 6 bases, with 17 bases left in between. CDR3 length: 16 residues. Germline assignment: CDR1 GTSNPN and CDR2 SVGIG (reference sequence). In DNA form, the CDR3 reads TGTGCCTGGAGTGTAATGTGGGCGGCTGGGGATGAAAAACTGTTTTTT. It codes for CAWSVMWAAGDEKLFF.

The chain uses TRBV7-9 and TRBJ2-7; TRBD1 is a possible D gene (5 bases). Looked up from germline, CDR1 is SEHNR and CDR2 is FQNEAQ (reference sequence). The CDR3 runs 12 residues. V was shortened by 5 bases and J by 3 bases, with 8 bases between the two germline ends. CDR3 nucleotides: TGTGCCAGCAGCCTGCAGGGCTACGAGCAGTACTTC. Translation: CASSLQGYEQYF.

This chain joins TRBV10-3 and TRBJ1-1; a weak D match, TRBD1 (6 bases). CDR1 and CDR2 from the germline V gene are ENHRY and SYGVKD. The CDR3 has 15 amino acids. V was cut by 4 bases and J by 5 bases, with 17 bases left in between. CDR3 coding DNA: TGTGCCATCAGTGGGGCGATGGGGACAACAACTGAAGCTTTCTTT. It yields the protein CAISGAMGTTTEAFF.

The CDR3 loop reads CSVEDPSLLSSGELFF. In DNA, the CDR3 is TGCAGCGTTGAAGATCCCTCTCTACTATCCAGCGGGGAGCTGTTTTTT. The genes are TRBV29-1 and TRBJ2-2, with D unclear. Germline CDR1 reads SQVTM; CDR2 reads ANQGSEA. The CDR3 is 16 residues long. The germline V and J ends were trimmed by 0 bases and 7 bases, with 18 bases remaining between them.

The V and J genes are TRBV9 and TRBJ1-2; no definite D call. Trimming cost V 0 bases and J 8 bases, with 14 bases left between them. Germline loops: CDR1 SGDLS, CDR2 YYNGEE. The CDR3 is 14 amino acids. CDR3 region: CASSVGAQGSGYTF. Written as DNA, the CDR3 is TGTGCCAGCAGCGTAGGGGCCCAAGGTAGCGGCTACACCTTC.

The sample holds a few counts of this clone. The V and J genes are TRBV15 and TRBJ2-5; D uncertain. CDR3 length: 11 amino acids. Germline values: CDR1 LNHNV, CDR2 YYDKDF (reference sequence). Trimming left V 5 bases short and J 7 bases short, with 8 bases between. CDR3: CATSGDGTQYF. The CDR3, as DNA: TGTGCCACCAGCGGTGACGGGACCCAGTACTTC.

The rearrangement uses TRBV18 and TRBJ2-7; the D gene is possibly TRBD2 (5 bases). V was cut by 1 base and J by 2 bases, with 12 bases left in between. CDR1 KGHSH and CDR2 LQKENI come from the germline V gene. This CDR3 spans 15 amino acids. CDR3 DNA sequence: TGTGCCAGCTCACCACGGGCGGACGGGGCCTACGAGCAGTACTTC. Translation: CASSPRADGAYEQYF. The full variable domain, in which reference TRBV18 and TRBJ2-7 provide the parts outside the CDR3, is NAGVMQNPRHLVRRRGQEARLRCSPMKGHSHVYWYRQLPEEGLKFMVYLQKENIIDESGMPKERFSAEFPKEGPSILRIQQVVRGDSAAYFCASSPRADGAYEQYFGPGTRLTVT.

This clone was seen only once. The V and J genes are TRBV6-5 and TRBJ2-7, with D possibly being TRBD1 (5 bases). There are 15 residues in the CDR3. CDR1 is MNHEY, CDR2 SVGAGI, per germline. Trimming pared 5 bases from V and 2 bases from J, leaving 16 bases between. The CDR3: CASSSRHRTTYEQYF. In DNA, the CDR3 is TGTGCCAGCAGTAGTCGCCACAGGACCACCTACGAGCAGTACTTC.

The V call is TRBV30, the J call TRBJ2-2; D is unresolved. The V gene lost 0 bases and the J gene lost 8 bases, with 7 bases spanning the gap. The CDR3 spans 12 residues. Germline V gives CDR1 GTSNPN, CDR2 SVGIG (reference sequence). The DNA for the CDR3 is TGTGCCTGGAGTGTTGGGTTGGGGGAGCTGTTTTTT. Translation gives CAWSVGLGELFF. The variable domain in full, with the rest retrieved from reference TRBV30 and TRBJ2-2, is SQTIHQWPATLVQPVGSPLSLECTVEGTSNPNLYWYRQAAGRGLQLLFYSVGIGQISSEVPQNLSASRPQDRQFILSSKKLLLSDSGFYLCAWSVGLGELFFGEGSRLTVL.

The chain joins TRBV29-1 to TRBJ1-1, with 10 bases fitting TRBD1. The V gene's germline CDR1 is SQVTM and CDR2 ANQGSEA. After removal of 7 bases from V and 5 bases from J, the junction contained 10 bases not matched to a gene. The CDR3 contains 14 residues. CDR3 sequence: CSGRGGQGKTEAFF. Written as DNA, the CDR3 is TGCAGCGGCCGTGGGGGACAGGGGAAGACTGAAGCTTTCTTT.

The rearrangement uses TRBV5-1 and TRBJ2-5; D call uncertain. Trimming removed 0 bases at V and 5 bases at J, with 8 bases between. In germline, CDR1 is SGHRS, CDR2 YFSETQ. The CDR3 length is 13 residues. The CDR3 nucleotides read TGCGCCAGCAGCTTGGTCCTAGAGGAGACCCAGTACTTC. As protein: CASSLVLEETQYF.

Within the sample, this clone is medium-sized. Other DNA sequences in the sample encode the same CDR3. CDR3 in amino acids: CASSLAGTDNEQFF. The CDR3 DNA reads TGCGCCAGCAGCTTGGCCGGGACCGACAATGAGCAGTTCTTC. This sequence joins TRBV5-1 and TRBJ2-1; D could derive from TRBD1 or TRBD2 (5 bases each). Trimming took off 0 bases at V and 5 bases at J, with 9 bases between the two ends. The CDR3 spans 14 residues. In germline, CDR1 is SGHRS, CDR2 YFSETQ.

This rearrangement joins TRBV18 to TRBJ1-1, with D uncertain. This CDR3 has 16 amino acids. With 6 bases removed from V and 0 bases from J, the gap between germline ends came to 17 bases. The germline CDR1 and CDR2 sequences are KGHSH and LQKENI. This CDR3 reads CASSGNVGRMNTEAFF. Written as DNA, the CDR3 is TGTGCCAGCTCCGGGAACGTTGGCAGGATGAACACTGAAGCTTTCTTT.

The chain couples TRBV19 to TRBJ2-7, with 8 bases lining up with TRBD2. This CDR3 has 15 amino acids. Germline-derived CDR1 and CDR2 are LNHDA and SQIVND (reference sequence). Trimming cost V 2 bases and J 1 base; bases outside gene matches: 4. Here the CDR3 DNA reads TGTGCCAGTAGTATACGGGAGGGCCGGTCCTACGAGCAGTACTTC. It codes for CASSIREGRSYEQYF.

The V and J genes are TRBV30 and TRBJ2-7; 10 nucleotides line up with TRBD1. Germline V lookup: CDR1 GTSNPN, CDR2 SVGIG (reference sequence). With 0 bases clipped from V and 4 bases from J, the junction kept 3 bases outside the gene matches. The CDR3 spans 14 residues. The CDR3 coding sequence is TGTGCCTGGAGTGTAGGGGGACAGGGGTACGAGCAGTACTTC. It codes for CAWSVGGQGYEQYF. Based on the CDR3 plus reference TRBV30 and TRBJ2-7, the full variable domain is SQTIHQWPATLVQPVGSPLSLECTVEGTSNPNLYWYRQAAGRGLQLLFYSVGIGQISSEVPQNLSASRPQDRQFILSSKKLLLSDSGFYLCAWSVGGQGYEQYFGPGTRLTVT.